The TCR beta chain described here comes from a study of blood T cell repertoires in COVID-19. About the study: There were acute and convalescent COVID-19 samples, and they came from the United States, Italy and Spain. PBMCs, B-cell-depleted T cells, or T cells provided the cDNA or gDNA that made up the material.

The CDR3 extends over 16 amino acids. The V segment lost 0 bases and the J segment 4 bases; nucleotides outside the gene matches: 5. Only in-frame clones appear in the TCRdb table, and some are missing; sequencing was by immunoSEQ multiplex PCR. The data hold 350,000 to 450,000 clones, with about 88% observed a single time. The sequenced sample was PBMCs or T cells enriched from blood (not recorded which). The chain employs TRBV23-1 and TRBJ1-2; the match to TRBD1 covers 10 bases. TRBV23-1 belongs to the ORF category, with a function that is uncertain. This TCR was recovered from a woman aged 18-30 years who had been exposed to COVID-19. The DNA of the CDR3 is TGCGCCAGCAGTCAATCCGAGGGGGACAGGGGCTATGGCTACACCTTC. Protein sequence: CASSQSEGDRGYGYTF.